This T cell receptor beta chain comes out of a study of T-cell reconstitution after alpha-beta-depleted transplantation in children. Concerning this clonotype itself: Antigen specificity is unknown.

Library preparation (for TCRbeta) was performed with unique molecular identifiers. A single record per CDR3 protein comes from TCRdb applying MiXCR to the PCR reads. The sample lists about 580,000 distinct CDR3 sequences, 20% to 25% occurring once. The CDR3 contains 15 residues. V lost 10 bases, J lost 0 bases, and 13 bases lay in between. Germline V gene data show CDR1 as MNHEY and CDR2 as SVGEGT. Broader study findings: For some patients, TCRbeta diversity was high at day 60 because of recipient T cells and thymic progenitors that survived.

Sequences were derived from PBMCs, mostly from graft donor cells, sampled 360 days after TCRalphabeta/CD19-depleted stem cell transplant. This sequence was found in a boy younger than two who had a stem cell transplant for acute myeloid leukemia, so the T cells may come from the graft donor. The chain combines TRBV6-2 or TRBV6-3 with TRBJ1-6; D may be TRBD1 (6 bases). CDR3 sequence (DNA): TGTGCCACCCAGGACAGAAGCTCCTATAATTCACCCCTCCACTTT. This encodes CATQDRSSYNSPLHF.